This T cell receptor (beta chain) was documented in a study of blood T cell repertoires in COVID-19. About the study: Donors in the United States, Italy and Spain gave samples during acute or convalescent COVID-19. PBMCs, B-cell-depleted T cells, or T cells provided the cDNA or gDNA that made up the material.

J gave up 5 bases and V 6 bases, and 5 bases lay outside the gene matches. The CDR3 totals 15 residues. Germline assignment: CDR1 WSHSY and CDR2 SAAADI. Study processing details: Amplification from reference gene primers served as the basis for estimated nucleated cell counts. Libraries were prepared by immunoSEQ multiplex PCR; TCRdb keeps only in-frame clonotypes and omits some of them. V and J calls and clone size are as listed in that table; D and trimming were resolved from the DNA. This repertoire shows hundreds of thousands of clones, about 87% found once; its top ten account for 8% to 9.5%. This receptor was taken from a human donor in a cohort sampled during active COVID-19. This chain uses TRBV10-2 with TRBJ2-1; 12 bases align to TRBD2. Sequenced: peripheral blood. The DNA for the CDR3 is TGCGCCAGCAGGATTCTAGCGGGGGGGCACAATGAGCAGTTCTTC. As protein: CASRILAGGHNEQFF.